The 27 T cell receptor beta chains given below trace back to one sample, sequenced in a study of beta chain features in type 1 diabetes. As every portion of the isolated RNA was reverse transcribed, the sequencing read expressed TCRB transcripts. Repertoires were generated with immunoSEQ multiplex PCR, while TCRdb's copy carries only in-frame clones and drops some. Of about 350,000 clones listed, around 20% were seen once; the top ten hold around 0.04%. The sequencing sample was made of naive CD4+ T cells from blood. The receptors shown here come from a woman aged 18-35 years in good health.

This clone was seen a few times. The chain recombines TRBV27 with TRBJ2-5; perhaps TRBD2 as D (5 bases). CDR3 length equals 13 residues. Germline V CDR1 and CDR2: MNHEY, SMNVEV (reference sequence). V lost 3 bases and J 5 bases, leaving 10 bases between the germline ends. CDR3 protein: CASSLRRRETQYF. The CDR3, as DNA: TGTGCCAGCAGTTTGAGAAGGAGGGAGACCCAGTACTTC.

This clone has just a few counts. The rearrangement joins TRBV5-6 to TRBJ1-2; the match to TRBD1 covers 7 bases. The CDR3 contains 12 residues. V dropped 0 bases and J dropped 8; count of bases not matched to a gene: 1. Germline assignment: CDR1 SGHDT and CDR2 YYEEEE. The CDR3 coding sequence is TGTGCCAGCAGCTTGGCAGGGGGAGGCTACACCTTC. It codes for CASSLAGGGYTF. Full variable domain (rest looked up from reference TRBV5-6 and TRBJ1-2): DAGVTQSPTHLIKTRGQQVTLRCSPKSGHDTVSWYQQALGQGPQFIFQYYEEEERQRGNFPDRFSGHQFPNYSSELNVNALLLGDSALYLCASSLAGGGYTFGSGTRLTVV.

The rearrangement joins TRBV7-3 to TRBJ1-1; perhaps TRBD1 as D (5 bases). This CDR3 spans 12 amino acids. Germline assignment: CDR1 SGHTA and CDR2 FQGTGA. V was cut by 2 bases and J by 9 bases, with 10 bases left in between. The CDR3 nucleotides are TGTGCCAGCAGCTTACCCGACAGTAAAGCTTTCTTT. It specifies CASSLPDSKAFF.

This chain uses TRBV23-1 with TRBJ1-2; a weak D match, TRBD1 (6 bases). TRBV23-1 has ORF status, its function being uncertain. The CDR3 is 18 amino acids. The V gene lost 0 bases and the J gene lost 7 bases, with 24 bases spanning the gap. DNA for the CDR3: TGCGCCAGCAGTCAATCCTACCTTCCACAGGGTATTGGGTGTGGCTACACCTTC. This gives the protein CASSQSYLPQGIGCGYTF.

V gene TRBV4-2 combines with J gene TRBJ2-5, with 11 bases lining up with TRBD1. Germline assignment: CDR1 LGHNA and CDR2 YNFKEQ. CDR3 length: 17 amino acids. V was pared by 3 bases and J by 2 bases, with 8 bases of the junction left unmatched. The CDR3 here is CASSQTGTGGHQETQYF. CDR3 DNA sequence: TGTGCCAGCAGCCAGACCGGGACAGGGGGGCATCAAGAGACCCAGTACTTC.

The genes are TRBV7-2 and TRBJ1-6, with 9 bases lining up with TRBD1. This CDR3 spans 16 amino acids. V lost 5 bases and J lost 6; bases outside the gene matches: 8. Germline CDR1 SGHTA, CDR2 FQGNSA. The CDR3 DNA reads as TGTGCCAGCAGCACGCGACAGGGGGGCTCTAATTCACCCCTCCACTTT. Its protein product is CASSTRQGGSNSPLHF.

J is TRBJ1-1 and V is TRBV18; possible D gene TRBD1, 5 bases. V dropped 3 bases and J dropped 1 base, with 9 bases sitting between them. The CDR3 consists of 14 residues. Germline V gene sequence: CDR1 KGHSH, CDR2 LQKENI. The CDR3 sequence: CASSPRDGNTEAFF. The CDR3 coding sequence is TGTGCCAGCTCACCGCGGGACGGGAACACTGAAGCTTTCTTT. The full variable domain, its missing parts supplied by reference TRBV18 and TRBJ1-1, is NAGVMQNPRHLVRRRGQEARLRCSPMKGHSHVYWYRQLPEEGLKFMVYLQKENIIDESGMPKERFSAEFPKEGPSILRIQQVVRGDSAAYFCASSPRDGNTEAFFGQGTRLTVV.

Only a few counts were recorded for this clone. The CDR3 coding sequence is TGTGCCAGCAGCTTTCGACAGGGAGTCACTGAAGCTTTCTTT. This encodes CASSFRQGVTEAFF. The rearrangement links TRBV11-2 to TRBJ1-1; 7 nucleotides line up with TRBD1. The germline gives CDR1 SGHAT, CDR2 FQNNGV. This CDR3 has 14 amino acids. V lost 3 bases, J lost 4 bases, and 5 bases stayed unmatched.

The chain uses TRBV4-2 and TRBJ2-3, with 8 bases fitting TRBD2. In germline, CDR1 is LGHNA, CDR2 YNFKEQ. This CDR3 is built from 15 residues. Trimming removed 1 base from V and 6 bases from J; junction bases left unmatched: 6. CDR3 in DNA: TGTGCCAGCAGCCAAGGACGGGGGGGCAAGGATACGCAGTATTTT. This encodes CASSQGRGGKDTQYF.

This clone has just a few counts. The CDR3 loop is CAWSVQGLLGEQFF. DNA for the CDR3: TGTGCCTGGAGTGTACAGGGGTTGCTGGGTGAGCAGTTCTTC. V is TRBV30 and J is TRBJ2-1; TRBD1 agrees at 7 bases. The CDR3 covers 14 residues. The germline V gene has CDR1 GTSNPN and CDR2 SVGIG (reference sequence). V trimming: 0 bases; J trimming: 9 bases; junction bases outside the gene matches: 8.

CDR3 amino acids: CASSLFLTTEQYF. The CDR3 nucleotides are TGTGCCAGCAGCTTATTCTTGACAACCGAGCAGTACTTC. The rearrangement links TRBV11-1 to TRBJ2-7; D gene uncertain. The V gene's germline CDR1 is SGHAT and CDR2 FQDESV (reference sequence). V was shortened by 2 bases and J by 6 bases, with 11 bases between the two germline ends. The CDR3 is made up of 13 amino acids.

Written as DNA, the CDR3 is TGCGCCAGCAGCCCGGAGCGCAGCCACACTGAAGCTTTCTTT. Residues: CASSPERSHTEAFF. The chain is built from TRBV5-1 and TRBJ1-1, with unresolved D. Germline V gives CDR1 SGHRS, CDR2 YFSETQ. There are 14 residues in the CDR3. Trimming removed 4 bases from V and 3 bases from J, with 13 bases in between.

The chain uses TRBV9 and TRBJ2-1; possible D gene TRBD1, 5 bases. This CDR3 contains 14 residues. CDR1 and CDR2 from the germline V gene are SGDLS and YYNGEE. The V end lost 2 bases, the J end lost 3 bases, and 9 bases lay between the germline ends. The CDR3, as DNA: TGTGCCAGCAGCGTCAACAGGAACTACAATGAGCAGTTCTTC. Its protein is CASSVNRNYNEQFF. Supplemented by reference TRBV9 and TRBJ2-1, the full variable domain reads DSGVTQTPKHLITATGQRVTLRCSPRSGDLSVYWYQQSLDQGLQFLIQYYNGEERAKGNILERFSAQQFPDLHSELNLSSLELGDSALYFCASSVNRNYNEQFFGPGTRLTVL.

V gene TRBV10-3 combines with J gene TRBJ1-2; weak D call: TRBD1 (6 bases). There are 13 residues in the CDR3. Germline V gives CDR1 ENHRY, CDR2 SYGVKD. Trimming left V 3 bases short and J 7 bases short, with 12 bases between. The CDR3 nucleotides read TGTGCCATCAGTGATTTACAGGGAAGTGGCTACACCTTC. This encodes CAISDLQGSGYTF.

The chain employs TRBV5-4 and TRBJ2-7, with TRBD1 matching 11 bases. The length of the CDR3 is 15 residues. Losses at the gene ends were 4 bases for V and 3 bases for J; bases not matched to a gene: 6. CDR1 and CDR2 from the germline V gene are SGHNT and YYREEE (reference sequence). CDR3 DNA: TGTGCCAGCAGCGGGGGCGGGACAGGGGGCTACGAGCAGTACTTC. It translates to CASSGGGTGGYEQYF. The full variable domain, rest sourced from reference TRBV5-4 and TRBJ2-7, is ETGVTQSPTHLIKTRGQQVTLRCSSQSGHNTVSWYQQALGQGPQFIFQYYREEENGRGNFPPRFSGLQFPNYSSELNVNALELDDSALYLCASSGGGTGGYEQYFGPGTRLTVT.

The CDR3 region is CASSPRTGYQETQYF. DNA of the CDR3: TGTGCCAGCTCACCCCGGACAGGGTACCAAGAGACCCAGTACTTC. This chain links TRBV18 with TRBJ2-5; TRBD1 matches 8 bases. The CDR3 length is 15 residues. V was pared by 3 bases and J by 0 bases, with 3 bases of the junction left unmatched. In germline, CDR1 is KGHSH, CDR2 LQKENI.

The sample holds a few counts of this clone. The V gene is TRBV5-1, the J gene TRBJ1-1, with D unclear. V was shortened by 1 base and J by 0 bases, with 13 bases between the two germline ends. The CDR3 runs 16 residues. Germline loops: CDR1 SGHRS, CDR2 YFSETQ. The CDR3 region has the DNA TGCGCCAGCAGCTTGTCCGCTCAGATCATGAACACTGAAGCTTTCTTT. This translates into CASSLSAQIMNTEAFF. Variable domain in full (rest from reference TRBV5-1 and TRBJ1-1): KAGVTQTPRYLIKTRGQQVTLSCSPISGHRSVSWYQQTPGQGLQFLFEYFSETQRNKGNFPGRFSGRQFSNSRSEMNVSTLELGDSALYLCASSLSAQIMNTEAFFGQGTRLTVV.

This clone has just one count. The genes are TRBV30 and TRBJ2-3; TRBD2 might be the D (7 bases). This CDR3 spans 15 amino acids. CDR1 and CDR2 (germline): GTSNPN, SVGIG (reference sequence). V lost 5 bases and J 2 bases, leaving 17 bases between the germline ends. The CDR3 DNA reads TGTGCCTGGGCCCGGGCGGGGGCCAACACAGATACGCAGTATTTT. As protein: CAWARAGANTDTQYF.

The chain uses TRBV7-3 and TRBJ2-7; weak D call: TRBD2 (8 bases). Germline CDR1 SGHTA, CDR2 FQGTGA. The V end lost 5 bases, the J end lost 5 bases, and 13 bases lay between the germline ends. The CDR3 has 13 residues. DNA of the CDR3: TGTGCCAGCAGCCCGGGAGGGGGCGACGAGCAGTACTTC. The encoded protein is CASSPGGGDEQYF. The entire variable domain, with the rest obtained from reference TRBV7-3 and TRBJ2-7, is as follows: GAGVSQTPSNKVTEKGKYVELRCDPISGHTALYWYRQSLGQGPEFLIYFQGTGAADDSGLPNDRFFAVRPEGSVSTLKIQRTERGDSAVYLCASSPGGGDEQYFGPGTRLTVT.

This clone was found a few times. The sample holds other DNA sequences that translate to the same CDR3. The rearrangement joins TRBV7-9 to TRBJ1-5; TRBD1 matches 9 bases. V lost 5 bases and J lost 7; bases outside the gene matches: 6. CDR1 and CDR2 from the germline V gene are SEHNR and FQNEAQ (reference sequence). CDR3 length: 14 amino acids. The CDR3 nucleotides are TGTGCCAGCAGCCCACAGGGGGCGTCCCAGCCCCAGCATTTT. Its protein is CASSPQGASQPQHF.

The CDR3 DNA is TGCGCCAGCAGTCCGGGGGGGGCCAACGTCCTGACTTTC. As protein: CASSPGGANVLTF. The chain joins TRBV10-1 to TRBJ2-6; D is perhaps TRBD2 (5 bases). The CDR3 contains 13 residues. From germline, CDR1 is WNHNN and CDR2 SYGVQD (reference sequence). Trimming took off 5 bases at V and 4 bases at J, with 6 bases between the two ends.

A few counts support this clone. The chain has TRBV13 and TRBJ1-2, with D possibly matching TRBD1 (6 bases). The CDR3 consists of 13 residues. Trimming removed 5 bases from V and 5 bases from J, with 12 bases in between. Looked up from germline, CDR1 is PRHDT and CDR2 is FYEKMQ (reference sequence). The CDR3 DNA is TGTGCCAGCAGCCCCTCAGGGGCTTATGGCTACACCTTC. This sequence encodes CASSPSGAYGYTF.

The V gene is TRBV7-9, the J gene TRBJ1-5; TRBD1 matches 12 bases. CDR1 and CDR2 (germline): SEHNR, FQNEAQ (reference sequence). The V segment lost 9 bases and the J segment 4 bases; nucleotides outside the gene matches: 4. CDR3 length equals 14 residues. The CDR3: CARRDRGRNQPQHF. As DNA, the CDR3 is TGTGCCAGACGGGACAGGGGGCGAAATCAGCCCCAGCATTTT.

This chain links TRBV18 with TRBJ1-5, with D uncertain. The germline gives CDR1 KGHSH, CDR2 LQKENI. The V gene lost 3 bases and the J gene lost 3 bases, with 21 bases spanning the gap. The CDR3 extends over 18 amino acids. The CDR3 DNA reads as TGTGCCAGCTCACCGGCGGGGAGAGGCGGTGATCCCAATCAGCCCCAGCATTTT. Residues: CASSPAGRGGDPNQPQHF. The full variable domain, completed using reference TRBV18 and TRBJ1-5, is NAGVMQNPRHLVRRRGQEARLRCSPMKGHSHVYWYRQLPEEGLKFMVYLQKENIIDESGMPKERFSAEFPKEGPSILRIQQVVRGDSAAYFCASSPAGRGGDPNQPQHFGDGTRLSIL.

On this clone: One end of the junction is discordant with germline, which a read error may explain. The chain links TRBV20-1 to TRBJ2-1, with D unresolved. The CDR3 sequence is 11 residues long. Germline CDR1 and CDR2: DFQATT and SNEGSKA (reference sequence). The CDR3 DNA is TGCAGTGCTAGCCACGACATCGGCCAAATCTTC. Its protein is CSASHDIGQIF.

This clone was counted between two and nine times. The chain uses TRBV5-1 and TRBJ2-7; 9 nucleotides line up with TRBD2. The CDR3 contains 16 residues. V was clipped by 0 bases and J by 1 base; unmatched bases: 5. Germline-derived CDR1 and CDR2 are SGHRS and YFSETQ. CDR3 sequence: CASSLAPAGGSYEQYF. Written as DNA, the CDR3 is TGCGCCAGCAGCTTGGCTCCAGCGGGAGGTTCCTACGAGCAGTACTTC.

This rearrangement joins TRBV20-1 to TRBJ2-4, with D perhaps matching TRBD2 (5 bases). Per germline, CDR1 DFQATT and CDR2 SNEGSKA (reference sequence). V was shortened by 6 bases and J by 8 bases, with 11 bases between the two germline ends. CDR3 length: 11 residues. In DNA form, the CDR3 reads TGCAGTGCCGGGGATGTGGACATTCAGTACTTC. Residues: CSAGDVDIQYF.